The subject of this entry is one TCR beta chain. Libraries were prepared by immunoSEQ multiplex PCR; TCRdb keeps only in-frame clonotypes and omits some of them. The sample has about 75,000 clones; approximately 86% are singletons. This entry belongs to a study of blood T cell repertoires in COVID-19. V dropped 0 bases and J dropped 1 base, with 10 bases sitting between them. Germline CDR1 and CDR2: SGHAT and FQNNGV. The CDR3 is 16 residues long. This TCR was recovered from a man older than 75 with COVID-19, enrolled during active disease. This chain links TRBV11-2 with TRBJ1-5; D uncertain. The specimen sequenced was peripheral blood. The CDR3 region is CASSLDWTGSNQPQHF. The CDR3 DNA reads TGTGCCAGCAGCTTAGATTGGACGGGAAGCAATCAGCCCCAGCATTTT.